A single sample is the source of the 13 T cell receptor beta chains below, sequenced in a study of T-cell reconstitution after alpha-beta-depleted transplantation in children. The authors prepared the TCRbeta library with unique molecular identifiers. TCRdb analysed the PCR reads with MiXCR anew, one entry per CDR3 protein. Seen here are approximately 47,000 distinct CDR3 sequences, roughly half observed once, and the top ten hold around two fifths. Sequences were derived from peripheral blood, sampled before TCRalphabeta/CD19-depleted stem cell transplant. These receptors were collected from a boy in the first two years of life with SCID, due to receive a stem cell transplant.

CDR3 sequence (DNA): TGCAGTGCGCTGACAGGGGGCAATGAGCAGTTCTTC. Its translation: CSALTGGNEQFF. The V gene is TRBV20-1, the J gene TRBJ2-1, with 9 positions matching TRBD1. Germline CDR1 and CDR2: DFQATT and SNEGSKA (reference sequence). The CDR3 has 12 residues. Unmatched junction bases numbered 3, after V lost 6 bases and J lost 6 bases.

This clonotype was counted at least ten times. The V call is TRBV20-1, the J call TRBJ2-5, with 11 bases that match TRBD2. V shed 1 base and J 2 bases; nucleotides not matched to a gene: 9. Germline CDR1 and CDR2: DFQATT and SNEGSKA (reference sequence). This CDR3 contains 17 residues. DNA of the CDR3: TGCAGTGCTAGAGCGGGCCCCCTAGCGGGGGGTCAAGAGACCCAGTACTTC. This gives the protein CSARAGPLAGGQETQYF.

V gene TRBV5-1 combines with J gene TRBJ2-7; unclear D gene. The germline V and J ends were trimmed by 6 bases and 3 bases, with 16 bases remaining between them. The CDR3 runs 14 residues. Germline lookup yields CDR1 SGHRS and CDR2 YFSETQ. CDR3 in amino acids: CASTLGLGFYEQYF. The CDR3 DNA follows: TGCGCCAGCACCCTGGGCCTCGGCTTCTACGAGCAGTACTTC.

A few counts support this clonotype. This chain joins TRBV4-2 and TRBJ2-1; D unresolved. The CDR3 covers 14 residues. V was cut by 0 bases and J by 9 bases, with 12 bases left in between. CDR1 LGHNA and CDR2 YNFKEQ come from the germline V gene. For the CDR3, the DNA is TGTGCCAGCAGCCAAGATCCACAGATTTCTGAGCAGTTCTTC. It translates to CASSQDPQISEQFF.

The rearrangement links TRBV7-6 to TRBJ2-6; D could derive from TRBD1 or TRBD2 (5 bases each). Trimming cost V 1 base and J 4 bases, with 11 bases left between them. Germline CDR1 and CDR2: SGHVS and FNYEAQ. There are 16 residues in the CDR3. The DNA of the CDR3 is TGTGCCAGCAGCTTAGGGGAAGGGACCGGGGCCAACGTCCTGACTTTC. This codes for CASSLGEGTGANVLTF. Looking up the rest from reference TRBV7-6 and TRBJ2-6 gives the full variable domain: GAGVSQSPRYKVTKRGQDVALRCDPISGHVSLYWYRQALGQGPEFLTYFNYEAQQDKSGLPNDRFSAERPEGSISTLTIQRTEQRDSAMYRCASSLGEGTGANVLTFGAGSRLTVL.

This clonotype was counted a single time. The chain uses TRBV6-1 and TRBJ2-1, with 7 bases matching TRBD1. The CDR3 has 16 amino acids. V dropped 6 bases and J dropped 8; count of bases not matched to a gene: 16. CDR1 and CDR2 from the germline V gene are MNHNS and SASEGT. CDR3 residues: CASRPDRVGVIDEQFF. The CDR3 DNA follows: TGTGCCAGCAGGCCTGACAGGGTCGGGGTCATCGATGAGCAGTTCTTC.

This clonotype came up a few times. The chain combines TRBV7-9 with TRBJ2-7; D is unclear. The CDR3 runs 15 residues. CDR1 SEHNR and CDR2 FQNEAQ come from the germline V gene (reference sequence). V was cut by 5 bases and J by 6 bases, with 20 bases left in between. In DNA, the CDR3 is TGTGCCAGCAGCCATGAAGACACGAGGTCACGCGAGCAGTACTTC. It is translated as CASSHEDTRSREQYF.

CDR3 sequence (DNA): TGTGCCAGCAGCTTGGGCCAGGGGGCGGACACCATATATTTT. Encoded protein: CASSLGQGADTIYF. The rearrangement joins TRBV7-9 to TRBJ1-3, with 8 bases that match TRBD1. The CDR3 has 14 amino acids. The germline V gene has CDR1 SEHNR and CDR2 FQNEAQ (reference sequence). V dropped 3 bases and J dropped 8; count of bases not matched to a gene: 6.

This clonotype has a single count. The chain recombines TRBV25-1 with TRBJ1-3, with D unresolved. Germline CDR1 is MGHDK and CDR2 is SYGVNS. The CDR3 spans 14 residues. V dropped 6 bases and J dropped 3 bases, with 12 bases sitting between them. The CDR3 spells CASSPTGYGNTIYF. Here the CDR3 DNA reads TGTGCCAGCAGCCCAACTGGGTATGGAAACACCATATATTTT.

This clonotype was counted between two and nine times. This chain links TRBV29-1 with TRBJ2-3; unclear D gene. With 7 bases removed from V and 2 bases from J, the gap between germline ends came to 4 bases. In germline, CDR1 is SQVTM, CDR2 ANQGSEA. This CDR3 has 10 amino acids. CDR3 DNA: TGCAGCGCCTACACAGATACGCAGTATTTT. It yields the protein CSAYTDTQYF.

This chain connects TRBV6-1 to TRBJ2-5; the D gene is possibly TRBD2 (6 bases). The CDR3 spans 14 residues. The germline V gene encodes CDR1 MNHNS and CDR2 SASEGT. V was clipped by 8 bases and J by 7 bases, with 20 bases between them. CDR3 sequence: CASSRVGGAGTQYF. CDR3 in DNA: TGTGCCAGCTCCCGGGTCGGCGGGGCGGGGACCCAGTACTTC.

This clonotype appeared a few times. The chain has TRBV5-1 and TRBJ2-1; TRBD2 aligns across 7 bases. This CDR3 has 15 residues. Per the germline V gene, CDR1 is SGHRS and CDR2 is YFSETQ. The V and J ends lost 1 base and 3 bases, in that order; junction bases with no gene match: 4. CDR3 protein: CASSLSGGGYNEQFF. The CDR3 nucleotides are TGCGCCAGCAGCTTGAGTGGGGGGGGCTACAATGAGCAGTTCTTC.

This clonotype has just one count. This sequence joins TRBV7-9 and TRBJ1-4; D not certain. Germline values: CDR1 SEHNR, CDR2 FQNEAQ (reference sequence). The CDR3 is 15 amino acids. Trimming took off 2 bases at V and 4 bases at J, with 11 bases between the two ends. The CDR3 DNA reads TGTGCCAGCAGCTTATTGCGAGACCTTAATGAAAAACTGTTTTTT. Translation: CASSLLRDLNEKLFF. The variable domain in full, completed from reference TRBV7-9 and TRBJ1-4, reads DTGVSQNPRHKITKRGQNVTFRCDPISEHNRLYWYRQTLGQGPEFLTYFQNEAQLEKSRLLSDRFSAERPKGSFSTLEIQRTEQGDSAMYLCASSLLRDLNEKLFFGSGTQLSVL.